Shown below are 14 T cell receptor beta chains from a single sample sequenced in a study of shared clonotypes between healthy human individuals. Only in-frame clones appear in the TCRdb table, and some are missing; sequencing was by immunoSEQ multiplex PCR. The sample includes 2 million to 2.5 million clones, approximately 94% of them seen just once. Material: naive CD4+ T cells sorted from blood. The subset: CD45RA+ positively selected. These receptors originate from a young man in good health.

Here the CDR3 reads CASRPGLVKDGELFF. CDR3 sequence (DNA): TGTGCCAGCAGACCGGGACTAGTAAAAGACGGGGAGCTGTTTTTT. This sequence joins TRBV27 and TRBJ2-2; 8 positions match TRBD2. The J segment lost 7 bases and the V segment lost 6 bases, leaving 10 bases of the junction unmatched. The CDR3 has 15 residues. In germline, CDR1 is MNHEY, CDR2 SMNVEV (reference sequence).

This chain uses TRBV27 with TRBJ1-6; 7 nucleotides line up with TRBD1. The CDR3 covers 16 residues. Germline assignment: CDR1 MNHEY and CDR2 SMNVEV (reference sequence). After removal of 5 bases from V and 3 bases from J, the junction contained 7 bases not matched to a gene. The CDR3, as DNA: TGTGCCAGCAGTATCTCCGGGACAGTCTATAATTCACCCCTCCACTTT. Its translation is CASSISGTVYNSPLHF.

A word on this clone: Other DNA sequences from this sample encode an identical CDR3 as well. The V call is TRBV6-5, the J call TRBJ1-3, with 8 positions matching TRBD1. The CDR3 covers 15 residues. V lost 9 bases and J lost 0; bases outside the gene matches: 7. The germline V gene has CDR1 MNHEY and CDR2 SVGAGI. CDR3 amino acids: CASSRGPISGNTIYF. The CDR3 nucleotides read TGTGCCAGTTCCAGGGGGCCGATCTCTGGAAACACCATATATTTT.

This rearrangement joins TRBV10-1 to TRBJ1-4, with 8 nucleotides matching TRBD1. Trimming cost V 6 bases and J 7 bases; bases outside gene matches: 7. The CDR3 runs 14 residues. Germline V gives CDR1 WNHNN, CDR2 SYGVQD (reference sequence). The CDR3, as DNA: TGCGCCAGCAGGCCCGGGACAGGCGGTGAAAAACTGTTTTTT. Protein product: CASRPGTGGEKLFF.

Note on this clone: Other DNA sequences within the sample encode an identical CDR3. The J gene is TRBJ2-7, the V gene TRBV6-5, with D uncertain. V was shortened by 8 bases and J by 0 bases, with 5 bases between the two germline ends. The CDR3 sequence is 11 residues long. Germline V gene sequence: CDR1 MNHEY, CDR2 SVGAGI. CDR3 residues: CASGSSYEQYF. The DNA for the CDR3 is TGTGCCAGCGGCAGCTCCTACGAGCAGTACTTC.

V is TRBV19 and J is TRBJ1-5, with D possibly TRBD1 on 5 matching bases. V was cut by 8 bases and J by 2 bases, with 13 bases left in between. CDR1 LNHDA and CDR2 SQIVND come from the germline V gene (reference sequence). This CDR3 is 14 amino acids long. The CDR3 loop reads CASHRWGGNQPQHF. The CDR3 DNA reads as TGTGCCAGTCATAGGTGGGGGGGCAATCAGCCCCAGCATTTT.

On this clone: Within the sample, other DNA sequences also encode this same CDR3. The chain combines TRBV2 with TRBJ2-1; D is unresolved. There are 13 residues in the CDR3. V was trimmed by 4 bases and J by 5 bases, leaving 9 bases between them. Germline V gene sequence: CDR1 SNHLY, CDR2 FYNNEI. CDR3 region: CASSGTVNNEQFF. The CDR3 DNA reads as TGTGCCAGCAGTGGGACGGTGAACAATGAGCAGTTCTTC.

The rearrangement links TRBV7-9 to TRBJ2-1, with 9 bases that match TRBD2. The CDR3 sequence is 18 residues long. Germline CDR1 and CDR2: SEHNR and FQNEAQ (reference sequence). J was trimmed by 12 bases and V by 1 base; bases with no gene match: 19. CDR3 in DNA: TGTGCCAGCAGCTTAGGGCGAGTAGCGGGAGCCGGTGGTCGTGTGCAGTTCTTC. Translation gives CASSLGRVAGAGGRVQFF.

The chain links TRBV18 to TRBJ2-7; D may be TRBD1 or TRBD2 (5 bases each). Germline CDR1 reads KGHSH; CDR2 reads LQKENI. Trimming removed 6 bases from V and 0 bases from J, with 12 bases in between. The CDR3 totals 14 residues. CDR3 in DNA: TGTGCCAGCTCCTCCGGGGCCGTCTCCTACGAGCAGTACTTC. Its protein is CASSSGAVSYEQYF.

The chain couples TRBV5-5 to TRBJ1-5, with 9 positions matching TRBD1. This CDR3 is 17 amino acids long. Germline-derived CDR1 and CDR2 are SGHKS and YYEKEE (reference sequence). The V and J ends lost 4 bases and 0 bases, in that order; junction bases with no gene match: 8. The CDR3 loop reads CASSPGQGKSSNQPQHF. The CDR3 region has the DNA TGTGCCAGCAGCCCTGGACAGGGGAAAAGTAGCAATCAGCCCCAGCATTTT.

This chain connects TRBV2 to TRBJ1-5; perhaps TRBD1 as D (5 bases). Between the trimmed V and J ends, which lost 4 bases and 4 bases, there was a span of 11 bases. CDR3 size: 14 residues. CDR1 is SNHLY and CDR2 is FYNNEI in the germline V gene. DNA of the CDR3: TGTGCCAGCAGTGTTCAGGCAGGGAATCAGCCCCAGCATTTT. Translating gives CASSVQAGNQPQHF.

The chain recombines TRBV5-1 with TRBJ2-7, with TRBD1 matching over 12 bases. The CDR3 length is 14 residues. Germline-derived CDR1 and CDR2 are SGHRS and YFSETQ. Trimming took 4 bases from V and 5 from J; bases not matched to a gene: 4. DNA of the CDR3: TGCGCCAGCAGCGGGGGACAGGGGGCCGACGAGCAGTACTTC. The encoded protein is CASSGGQGADEQYF.

The chain joins TRBV6-5 to TRBJ2-2, with D perhaps TRBD2 (6 bases). V lost 2 bases and J lost 6, with 10 bases in between. The CDR3 has 14 amino acids. The germline CDR1 and CDR2 sequences are MNHEY and SVGAGI. This CDR3 is CASSYGGIAGELFF. Written as DNA, the CDR3 is TGTGCCAGCAGTTACGGGGGGATCGCCGGGGAGCTGTTTTTT.

This chain joins TRBV5-1 and TRBJ2-3; D not certain. Deletions cut 2 bases from V and 8 bases from J, with 12 bases between. The CDR3 spans 13 residues. CDR1 SGHRS and CDR2 YFSETQ come from the germline V gene. The CDR3 here is CASSLSAHATQYF. CDR3 DNA: TGCGCCAGCAGCTTATCAGCCCATGCTACGCAGTATTTT. The variable domain in full, with the rest retrieved from reference TRBV5-1 and TRBJ2-3, is KAGVTQTPRYLIKTRGQQVTLSCSPISGHRSVSWYQQTPGQGLQFLFEYFSETQRNKGNFPGRFSGRQFSNSRSEMNVSTLELGDSALYLCASSLSAHATQYFGPGTRLTVL.